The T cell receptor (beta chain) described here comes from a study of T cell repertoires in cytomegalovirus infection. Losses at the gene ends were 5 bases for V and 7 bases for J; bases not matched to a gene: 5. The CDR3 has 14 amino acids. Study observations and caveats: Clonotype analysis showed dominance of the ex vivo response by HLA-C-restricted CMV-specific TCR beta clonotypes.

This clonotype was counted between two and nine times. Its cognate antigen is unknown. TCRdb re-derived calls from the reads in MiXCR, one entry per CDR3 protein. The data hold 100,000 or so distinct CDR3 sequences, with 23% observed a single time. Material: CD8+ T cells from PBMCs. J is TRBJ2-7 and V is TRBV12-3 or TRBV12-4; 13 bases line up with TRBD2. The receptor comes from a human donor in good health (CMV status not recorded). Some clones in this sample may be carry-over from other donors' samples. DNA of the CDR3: TGTGCCAGCAGTCCGGGACTAGCGGGAAGTGAGCAGTACTTC. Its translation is CASSPGLAGSEQYF.